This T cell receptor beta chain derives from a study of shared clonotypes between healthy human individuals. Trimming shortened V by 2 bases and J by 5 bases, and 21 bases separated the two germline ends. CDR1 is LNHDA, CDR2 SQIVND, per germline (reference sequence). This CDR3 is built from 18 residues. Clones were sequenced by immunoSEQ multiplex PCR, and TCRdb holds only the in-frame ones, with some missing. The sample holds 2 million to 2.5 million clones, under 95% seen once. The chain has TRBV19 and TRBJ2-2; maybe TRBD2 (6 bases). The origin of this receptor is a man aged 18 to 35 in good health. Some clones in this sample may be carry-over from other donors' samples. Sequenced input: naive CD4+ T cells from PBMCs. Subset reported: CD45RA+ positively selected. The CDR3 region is CASSIRRAFAGGTGELFF. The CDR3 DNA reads TGTGCCAGTAGTATAAGAAGGGCGTTTGCTGGGGGGACCGGGGAGCTGTTTTTT.